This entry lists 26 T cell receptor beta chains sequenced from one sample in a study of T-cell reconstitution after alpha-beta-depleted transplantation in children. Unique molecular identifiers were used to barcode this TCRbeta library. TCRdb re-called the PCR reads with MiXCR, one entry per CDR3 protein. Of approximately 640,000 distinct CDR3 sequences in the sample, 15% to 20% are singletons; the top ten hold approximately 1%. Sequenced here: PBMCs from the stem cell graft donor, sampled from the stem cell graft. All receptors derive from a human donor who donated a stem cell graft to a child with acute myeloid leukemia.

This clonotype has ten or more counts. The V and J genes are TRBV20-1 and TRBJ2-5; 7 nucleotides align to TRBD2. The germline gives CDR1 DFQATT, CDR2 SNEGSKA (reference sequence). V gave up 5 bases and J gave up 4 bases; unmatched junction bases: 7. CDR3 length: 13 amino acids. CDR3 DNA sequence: TGCAGTGCTTCTAGCGGTGGTTTAGAGACCCAGTACTTC. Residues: CSASSGGLETQYF.

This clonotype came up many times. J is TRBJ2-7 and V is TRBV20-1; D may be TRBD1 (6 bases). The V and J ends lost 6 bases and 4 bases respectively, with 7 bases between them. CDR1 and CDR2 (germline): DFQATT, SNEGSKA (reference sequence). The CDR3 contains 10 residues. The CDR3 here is CSAGQYEQYF. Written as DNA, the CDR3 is TGCAGTGCCGGACAGTACGAGCAGTACTTC.

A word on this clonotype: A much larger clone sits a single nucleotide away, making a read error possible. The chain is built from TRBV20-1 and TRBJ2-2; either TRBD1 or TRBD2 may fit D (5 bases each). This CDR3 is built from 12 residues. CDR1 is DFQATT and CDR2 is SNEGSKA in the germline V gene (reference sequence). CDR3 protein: CSASLNTGALFF. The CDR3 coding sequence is TGCAGTGCTAGTTTGAACACCGGGGCGCTGTTTTTT.

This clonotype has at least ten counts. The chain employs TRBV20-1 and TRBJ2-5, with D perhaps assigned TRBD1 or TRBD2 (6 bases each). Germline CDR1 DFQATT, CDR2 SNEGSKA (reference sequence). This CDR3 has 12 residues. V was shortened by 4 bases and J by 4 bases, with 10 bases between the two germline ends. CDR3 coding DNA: TGCAGTGCTACAGGGGACTCAGAGACCCAGTACTTC. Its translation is CSATGDSETQYF.

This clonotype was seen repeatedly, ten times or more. CDR3 amino acids: CASRTDGYEQYF. The CDR3, as DNA: TGTGCCAGCAGGACGGACGGCTACGAGCAGTACTTC. This sequence joins TRBV7-9 and TRBJ2-7, with no clear D. CDR1 is SEHNR and CDR2 is FQNEAQ in the germline V gene (reference sequence). V lost 6 bases and J 3 bases, leaving 9 bases between the germline ends. This CDR3 is 12 amino acids long.

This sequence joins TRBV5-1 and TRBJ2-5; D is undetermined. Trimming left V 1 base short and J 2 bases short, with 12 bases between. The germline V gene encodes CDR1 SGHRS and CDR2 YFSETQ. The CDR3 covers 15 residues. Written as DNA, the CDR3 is TGCGCCAGCAGCTTGTTGGGATCTGAGCAAGAGACCCAGTACTTC. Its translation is CASSLLGSEQETQYF.

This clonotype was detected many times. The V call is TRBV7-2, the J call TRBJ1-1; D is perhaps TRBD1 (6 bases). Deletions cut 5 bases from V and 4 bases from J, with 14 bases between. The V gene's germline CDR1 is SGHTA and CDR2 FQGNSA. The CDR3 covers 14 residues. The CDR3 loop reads CASSPRTVFTEAFF. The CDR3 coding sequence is TGTGCCAGCAGCCCCCGGACAGTTTTCACTGAAGCTTTCTTT.

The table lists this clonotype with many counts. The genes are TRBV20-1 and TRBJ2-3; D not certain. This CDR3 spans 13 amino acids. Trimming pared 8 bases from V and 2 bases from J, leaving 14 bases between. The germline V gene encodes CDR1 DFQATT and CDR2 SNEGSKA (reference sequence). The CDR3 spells CSTRAILTDTQYF. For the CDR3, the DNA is TGCAGTACCCGGGCCATACTCACAGATACGCAGTATTTT.

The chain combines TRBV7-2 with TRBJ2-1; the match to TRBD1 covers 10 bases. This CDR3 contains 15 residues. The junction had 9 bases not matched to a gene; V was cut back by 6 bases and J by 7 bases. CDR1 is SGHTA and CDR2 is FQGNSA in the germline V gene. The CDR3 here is CASSPWTGGNNEQFF. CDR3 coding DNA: TGTGCCAGCAGTCCCTGGACAGGGGGGAATAATGAGCAGTTCTTC.

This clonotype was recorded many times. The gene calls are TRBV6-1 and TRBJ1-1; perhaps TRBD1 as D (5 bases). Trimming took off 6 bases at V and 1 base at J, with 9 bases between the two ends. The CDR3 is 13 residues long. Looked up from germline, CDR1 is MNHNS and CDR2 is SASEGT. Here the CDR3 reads CASSLQENTEAFF. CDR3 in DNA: TGTGCCAGCAGCCTACAGGAGAACACTGAAGCTTTCTTT.

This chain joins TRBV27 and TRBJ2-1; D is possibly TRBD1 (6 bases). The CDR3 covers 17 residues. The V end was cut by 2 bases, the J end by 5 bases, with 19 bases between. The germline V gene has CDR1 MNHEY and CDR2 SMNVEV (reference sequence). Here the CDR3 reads CASSLRVRQAGNNEQFF. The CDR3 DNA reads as TGTGCCAGCAGTTTAAGGGTACGACAGGCAGGGAACAATGAGCAGTTCTTC.

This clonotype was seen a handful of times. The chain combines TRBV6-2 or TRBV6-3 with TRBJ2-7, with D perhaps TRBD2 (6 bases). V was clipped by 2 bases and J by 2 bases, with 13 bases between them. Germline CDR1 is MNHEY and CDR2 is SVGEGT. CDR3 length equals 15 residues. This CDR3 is CASSYPGLSTYEQYF. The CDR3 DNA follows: TGTGCCAGCAGTTACCCGGGACTTTCTACCTACGAGCAGTACTTC.

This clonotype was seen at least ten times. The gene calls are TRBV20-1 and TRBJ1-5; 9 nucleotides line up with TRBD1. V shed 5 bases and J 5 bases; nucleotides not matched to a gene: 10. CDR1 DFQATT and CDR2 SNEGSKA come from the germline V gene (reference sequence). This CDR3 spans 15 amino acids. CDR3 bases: TGCAGTGCTTCGGGACAGGGAATTATTGATCAGCCCCAGCATTTT. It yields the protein CSASGQGIIDQPQHF.

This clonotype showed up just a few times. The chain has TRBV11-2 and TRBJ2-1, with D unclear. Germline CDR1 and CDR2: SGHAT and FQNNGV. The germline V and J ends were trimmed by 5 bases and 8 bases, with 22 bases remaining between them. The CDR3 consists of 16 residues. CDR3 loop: CASSPGKRGFWDEQFF. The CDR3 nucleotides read TGTGCCAGCAGCCCCGGAAAACGAGGTTTCTGGGATGAGCAGTTCTTC.

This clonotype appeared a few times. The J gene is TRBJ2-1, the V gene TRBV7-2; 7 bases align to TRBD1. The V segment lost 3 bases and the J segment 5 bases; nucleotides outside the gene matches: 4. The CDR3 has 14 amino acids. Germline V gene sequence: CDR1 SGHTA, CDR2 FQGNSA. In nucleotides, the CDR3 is TGTGCCAGCAGCTTTTCACAGGGGCACAATGAGCAGTTCTTC. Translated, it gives CASSFSQGHNEQFF.

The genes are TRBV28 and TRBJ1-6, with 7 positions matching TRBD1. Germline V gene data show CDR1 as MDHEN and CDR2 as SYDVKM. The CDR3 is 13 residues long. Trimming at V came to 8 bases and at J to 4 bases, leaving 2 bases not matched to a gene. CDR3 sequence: CASRDRYNSPLHF. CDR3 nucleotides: TGTGCCAGCCGGGACAGATATAATTCACCCCTCCACTTT.

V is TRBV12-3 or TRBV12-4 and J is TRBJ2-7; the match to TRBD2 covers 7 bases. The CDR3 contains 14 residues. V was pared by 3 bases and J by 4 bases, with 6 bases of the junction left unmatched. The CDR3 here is CASSFPTGGYEQYF. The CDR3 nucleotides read TGTGCCAGCAGTTTCCCCACCGGGGGGTACGAGCAGTACTTC.

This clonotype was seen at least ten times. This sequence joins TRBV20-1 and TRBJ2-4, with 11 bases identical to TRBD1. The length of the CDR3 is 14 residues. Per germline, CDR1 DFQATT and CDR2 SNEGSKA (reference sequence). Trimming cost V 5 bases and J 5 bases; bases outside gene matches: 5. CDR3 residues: CSAARGQGENIQYF. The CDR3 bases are TGCAGTGCTGCCAGGGGACAGGGGGAAAACATTCAGTACTTC.

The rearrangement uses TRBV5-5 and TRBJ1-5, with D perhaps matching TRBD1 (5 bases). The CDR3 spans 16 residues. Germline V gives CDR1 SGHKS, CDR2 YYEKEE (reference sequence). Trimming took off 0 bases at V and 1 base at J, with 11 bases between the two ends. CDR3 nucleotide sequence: TGTGCCAGCAGCTTGGCGGGGAAGGGGAGCAATCAGCCCCAGCATTTT. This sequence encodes CASSLAGKGSNQPQHF.

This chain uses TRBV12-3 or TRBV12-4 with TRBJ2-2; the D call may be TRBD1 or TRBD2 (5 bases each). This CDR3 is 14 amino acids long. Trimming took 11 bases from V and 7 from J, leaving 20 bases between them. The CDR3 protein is CAGPRAGSFGELFF. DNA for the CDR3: TGTGCCGGCCCGCGGGCAGGGAGTTTCGGGGAGCTGTTTTTT.

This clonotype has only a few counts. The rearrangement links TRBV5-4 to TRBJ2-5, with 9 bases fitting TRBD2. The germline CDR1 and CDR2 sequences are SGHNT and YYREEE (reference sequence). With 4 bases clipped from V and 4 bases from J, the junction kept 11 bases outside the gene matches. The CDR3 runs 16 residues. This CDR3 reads CASSSSSGAMGETQYF. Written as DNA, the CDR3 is TGTGCCAGCAGCAGTTCTAGCGGGGCCATGGGAGAGACCCAGTACTTC.

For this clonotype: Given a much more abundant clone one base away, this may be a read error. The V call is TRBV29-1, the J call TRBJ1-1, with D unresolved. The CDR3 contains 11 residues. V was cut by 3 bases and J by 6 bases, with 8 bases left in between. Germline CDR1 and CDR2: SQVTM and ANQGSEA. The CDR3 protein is CSVDPISEAFF. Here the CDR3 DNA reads TGCAGCGTTGATCCCATCTCTGAAGCTTTCTTT. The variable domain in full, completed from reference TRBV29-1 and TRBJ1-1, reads SAVISQKPSRDICQRGTSLTIQCQVDSQVTMMFWYRQQPGQSLTLIATANQGSEATYESGFVIDKFPISRPNLTFSTLTVSNMSPEDSSIYLCSVDPISEAFFGQGTRLTVV.

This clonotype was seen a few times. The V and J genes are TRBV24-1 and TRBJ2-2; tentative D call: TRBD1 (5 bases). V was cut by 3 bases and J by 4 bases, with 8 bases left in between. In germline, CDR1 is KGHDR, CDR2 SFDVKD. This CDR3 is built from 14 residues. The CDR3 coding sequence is TGTGCCACCAGTGATATGACAGTCACCGGGGAGCTGTTTTTT. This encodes CATSDMTVTGELFF.

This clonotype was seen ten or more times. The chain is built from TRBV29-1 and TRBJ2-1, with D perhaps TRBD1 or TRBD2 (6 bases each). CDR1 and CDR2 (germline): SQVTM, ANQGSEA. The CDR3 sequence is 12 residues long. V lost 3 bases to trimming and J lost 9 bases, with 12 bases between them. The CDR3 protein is CSVERGDAEQFF. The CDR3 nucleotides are TGCAGCGTTGAGAGGGGGGACGCTGAGCAGTTCTTC.

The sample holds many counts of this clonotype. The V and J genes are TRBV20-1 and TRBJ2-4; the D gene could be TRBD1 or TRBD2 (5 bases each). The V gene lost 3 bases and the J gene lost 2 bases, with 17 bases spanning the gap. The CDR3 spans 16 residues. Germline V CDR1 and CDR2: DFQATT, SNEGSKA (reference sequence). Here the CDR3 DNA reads TGCAGTGCTAGTTCGCCGTTTGGGGGAACCAAAAACATTCAGTACTTC. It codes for CSASSPFGGTKNIQYF.

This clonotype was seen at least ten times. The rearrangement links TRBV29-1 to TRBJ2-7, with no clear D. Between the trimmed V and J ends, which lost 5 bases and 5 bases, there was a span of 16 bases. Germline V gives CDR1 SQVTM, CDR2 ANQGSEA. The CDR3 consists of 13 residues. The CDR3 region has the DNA TGCAGCGTTCGGCCCTCAACAACCCACGAGCAGTACTTC. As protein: CSVRPSTTHEQYF.